This T cell receptor beta chain is drawn from a study of identical twins. The table lists this clonotype with many counts. The CDR3 runs to 12 residues. Germline CDR1 is LGHNA and CDR2 is YNFKEQ. Deletions cut 4 bases from V and 6 bases from J, with 9 bases between. TCRdb re-derived calls from the 5' RACE reads in MiXCR, one entry per CDR3 protein. Of about 730,000 distinct CDR3 sequences in the sample, 21% were seen once. The sample was also reused in another study, on T cells expressing NK-cell markers. From that report: Sorted CD3+CD56+NKG2C+, CD3+CD56+NKG2C- and CD3+CD56-NKG2C+ T cells provided the TCR beta repertoires. Top CD8+ clonotypes included the dominant CD3+CD56+NKG2C+ clonotypes in six donors.

The sequenced sample consisted of PBMCs. The gene calls are TRBV4-2 and TRBJ1-1, with a weak D call TRBD1 (6 bases). The source of this sequence is a young woman in good health. The CDR3 DNA is TGTGCCAGCAGCCTAAAGGGGGCTGAAGCTTTCTTT. This codes for CASSLKGAEAFF.